These 4 T cell receptor beta chains share one sample of origin, sequenced in a study of T cells in Graves' hyperthyroidism and ophthalmopathy. RNA transcripts provided the source from which TCR beta CDR3 regions were amplified. TCR CDR3 regions were first amplified by RT-PCR with HTBI primers. TCRdb re-called the multiplex PCR reads through MiXCR, storing one row per CDR3 protein. The sample records 500,000 to 650,000 distinct CDR3 sequences, 17% being singletons. Sequencing input: blood. The receptor source for this set is a woman aged 18-29 years with Graves' ophthalmopathy.

The table lists this clonotype with a count of one. The chain is built from TRBV19 and TRBJ2-4; 12 nucleotides agree with TRBD1. Germline trimming cut 6 bases from V and 4 bases from J; bases unmatched to any gene: 7. The V gene's germline CDR1 is LNHDA and CDR2 SQIVND (reference sequence). This CDR3 region has 16 residues. In nucleotides, the CDR3 is TGTGCCAGTAGGGCCGGGACAGGGGGCAGTAAAAACATTCAGTACTTC. It is translated as CASRAGTGGSKNIQYF.

The sample holds many counts of this clonotype. The chain is built from TRBV7-3 and TRBJ1-2, with no clear D. Germline-derived CDR1 and CDR2 are SGHTA and FQGTGA. The CDR3 consists of 14 residues. V lost 2 bases and J lost 2, with 9 bases in between. The CDR3 region has the DNA TGTGCCAGCAGCTTACCGGACGGAAACTATGGCTACACCTTC. Translated: CASSLPDGNYGYTF.

This clonotype was counted at least ten times. V gene TRBV6-1 combines with J gene TRBJ2-7, with no clear D. The CDR3 totals 12 residues. V lost 4 bases and J 3 bases, leaving 7 bases between the germline ends. Per germline, CDR1 MNHNS and CDR2 SASEGT. CDR3 region: CASSVYSYEQYF. In DNA, the CDR3 is TGTGCCAGCAGTGTCTACAGCTACGAGCAGTACTTC.

This clonotype has only a few counts. The CDR3 DNA sequence: TGTGCCAGCAGCCAGGACCTGCAGACTAGGGTGGCAAACATTCAGTACTTC. As protein: CASSQDLQTRVANIQYF. The chain joins TRBV4-2 to TRBJ2-4, with D perhaps matching TRBD2 (6 bases). The CDR3 contains 17 residues. V was trimmed by 3 bases and J by 6 bases, leaving 21 bases between them. Per the germline V gene, CDR1 is LGHNA and CDR2 is YNFKEQ.